This TCR beta chain is from a study of control samples from healthy donors and cancer patients. Profiling relied on immunoSEQ multiplex PCR, and the TCRdb table lists in-frame clones only, not all of them. The repertoire includes 120,000 or so clones, 85% to 95% of them detected once, and just under 0.6% sits in the top ten. CDR1 and CDR2 from the germline V gene are SGHRS and YFSETQ. The V end was cut by 0 bases, the J end by 2 bases, with 7 bases between. The length of the CDR3 is 14 residues. Material for sequencing was PBMCs. This clonotype was sampled from a man at least 80 years old with head and neck cancer. The J gene is TRBJ2-3, the V gene TRBV5-1; D remains ambiguous. In nucleotides, the CDR3 is TGCGCCAGCAGCTTGGGGGCATACACAGATACGCAGTATTTT. Its protein product is CASSLGAYTDTQYF.